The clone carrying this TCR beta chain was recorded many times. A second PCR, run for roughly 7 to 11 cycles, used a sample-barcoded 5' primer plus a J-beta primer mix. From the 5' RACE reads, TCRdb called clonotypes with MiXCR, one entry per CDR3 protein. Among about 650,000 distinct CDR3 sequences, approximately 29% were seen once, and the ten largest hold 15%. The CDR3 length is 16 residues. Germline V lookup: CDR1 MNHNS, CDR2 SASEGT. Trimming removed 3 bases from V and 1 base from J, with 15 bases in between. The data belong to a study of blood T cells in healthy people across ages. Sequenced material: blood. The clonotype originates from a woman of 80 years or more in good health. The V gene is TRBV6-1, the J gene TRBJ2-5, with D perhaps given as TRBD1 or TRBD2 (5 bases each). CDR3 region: CASSDPGTQVQETQYF. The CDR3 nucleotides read TGTGCCAGCAGTGACCCCGGGACCCAAGTCCAAGAGACCCAGTACTTC.